This TCR beta chain was recorded in a study of beta chain features in type 1 diabetes. To note about this clone: Its antigen remains unidentified. This sample includes further DNA sequences coding for the same CDR3.

V was pared by 4 bases and J by 3 bases, with 7 bases between. Germline loops: CDR1 SGHAT, CDR2 FQNNGV. The CDR3 is made up of 12 amino acids. Of the isolated RNA, all was reverse transcribed, and so the sequenced material was expressed TCRB transcripts. The data were produced by immunoSEQ multiplex PCR, yet TCRdb's version contains in-frame clones alone and is incomplete. The sample has under 850,000 clones, 13% seen once. Study outcomes and limitations: Possible PCR preference for shorter templates applied equally to patients and controls. TCRB CDR3s from Type 1 diabetes patients were moderately but significantly shorter in all four CD4+ subsets. The influence of HLA type on TCRB rearrangement stayed undetermined.

Sequenced material: naive CD4+ T cells from blood. The chain couples TRBV11-2 to TRBJ2-7, with D perhaps TRBD1 (5 bases). The TCR originated in a young man with type 1 diabetes. CDR3 amino acids: CASSSQGYEQYF. CDR3 nucleotide sequence: TGTGCCAGCAGCTCTCAGGGCTACGAGCAGTACTTC.